This T cell receptor (beta chain) was obtained from a study of T cell responses to AZD1222 COVID-19 vaccine. TCRdb's table, derived via immunoSEQ multiplex PCR, lists solely in-frame clones and lacks some. The table lists about 270,000 clones, 94% of them singletons. This CDR3 comprises 14 residues. CDR1 and CDR2 (germline): SNHLY, FYNNEI. The germline V and J ends were trimmed by 6 bases and 0 bases, with 11 bases remaining between them. The specimen comprised peripheral blood, sampled 28 days after the second AZD1222 dose. The rearrangement joins TRBV2 to TRBJ2-5, with a weak D call TRBD2 (5 bases). This clonotype originated in an adult who received the AZD1222 COVID-19 vaccine. The CDR3 region has the DNA TGTGCCAGCAGCGAGGACTTGTACCAAGAGACCCAGTACTTC. Protein: CASSEDLYQETQYF.